A selection of T cell receptor beta chains follows, all from one sample in a study of blood T cell repertoires in COVID-19. The protocol was immunoSEQ multiplex PCR, while the TCRdb copy is restricted to in-frame clones and leaves out a portion. The sample has some 320,000 clones; under 90% are singletons. The source material was PBMCs or T cells enriched from blood (not recorded which). Receptors were obtained from a man aged 60 to 75 who had recovered from COVID-19. The CDR3 runs from the conserved cysteine through the conserved F or W. Each record gives: clone size, D gene, CDR3 length, J gene, V gene, CDR3 DNA, CDR3 protein. A D gene is named only where the DNA matches it firmly. Clone size, where shown, is once, few, many, or a class for clones that have expanded.

>few|-|12|TRBJ1-4|TRBV12-3/TRBV12-4
TGTGCCAGCAGTCCTAGGGGGGAAAAACTGTTTTTT
CASSPRGEKLFF
>once|TRBD2|17|TRBJ2-7|TRBV7-9
TGTGCCAGCAGCTTAGGGACTAGCGGGATTCGATCCTACGAGCAGTACTTC
CASSLGTSGIRSYEQYF
>-|TRBD1|16|TRBJ2-5|TRBV4-1
TGCGCCAGCAGCTCACCCCGGGACAGGGACCAAGAGACCCAGTACTTC
CASSSPRDRDQETQYF
>once|TRBD1|18|TRBJ2-2|TRBV18
TGTGCCAGCTCGCGTATCTCGGGACAGGGACCGAACACCGGGGAGCTGTTTTTT
CASSRISGQGPNTGELFF
>once|-|13|TRBJ2-5|TRBV6-5
TGTGCCAGCATGAGGCGGAACCAAGAGACCCAGTACTTC
CASMRRNQETQYF
>-|TRBD1|14|TRBJ1-3|TRBV19
TGTGCCAGTGCGACAGGGAGGTCTGGAAACACCATATATTTT
CASATGRSGNTIYF
>-|TRBD2|14|TRBJ2-1|TRBV5-1
TGCGCCAGCAGCTTAGCGGGAGATATGAATGAGCAGTTCTTC
CASSLAGDMNEQFF
>-|TRBD2|18|TRBJ2-5|TRBV4-1
TGCGCCAGCAGCCAAGACTCCTATCTAGCGGGAGTTGAAGAGACCCAGTACTTC
CASSQDSYLAGVEETQYF
>-|-|15|TRBJ2-1|TRBV3-1/TRBV3-2
TGTGCCAGCAGCCAAGTTAACCTAGTCACCATTGAGCAGTTCTTC
CASSQVNLVTIEQFF
>few|-|14|TRBJ1-1|TRBV4-1
TGCGCCAGCAGCCTCCCATCGGCGGGCCAAGGAGCTTTCTTT
CASSLPSAGQGAFF
>-|-|14|TRBJ2-7|TRBV2
TGTGCCAGCCAACCGCTTCCCAGGGTCTACGAGCAGTACTTC
CASQPLPRVYEQYF
>-|TRBD2|15|TRBJ2-5|TRBV7-2
TGTGCCAGCAGCATAGCGGGAGGAGTGTTTGAGACCCAGTACTTC
CASSIAGGVFETQYF
>-|TRBD1|14|TRBJ2-3|TRBV5-1
TGCGCCAGCAGCCCTGGACAGGGTGCAGATACGCAGTATTTT
CASSPGQGADTQYF
>-|TRBD1|16|TRBJ2-5|TRBV28
TGTGCCAGCAGCCAGCCCGGGACAGAGTTCAAAGAGACCCAGTACTTC
CASSQPGTEFKETQYF
>-|TRBD2|13|TRBJ2-1|TRBV24-1
TGTGCCACCCGGGCTAGCGGCTACAATGAGCAGTTCTTC
CATRASGYNEQFF
>-|-|17|TRBJ2-1|TRBV3-1/TRBV3-2
TGTGCCAGCAGCCTCTCGCCAGGGTCCTTTTTGGGCAATGAGCAGTTCTTC
CASSLSPGSFLGNEQFF
>-|TRBD1|14|TRBJ1-5|TRBV18
TGTGCCAGTTCTTGGGGGACAGGGAATCAGCCCCAGCATTTT
CASSWGTGNQPQHF
>-|-|15|TRBJ2-7|TRBV4-2
TGTGCCAGCAGCCTAATGGGCGAAAGGACCTACGAGCAGTACTTC
CASSLMGERTYEQYF
>-|TRBD1|14|TRBJ2-7|TRBV5-1
TGCGCCAGCAGCCAGGACAGGCTAACCTACGAGCAGTACTTC
CASSQDRLTYEQYF
>once|-|14|TRBJ1-2|TRBV15
TGTGCCACCAAGAGACCCGGCGCAGGAGGTGGCTACACCTTC
CATKRPGAGGGYTF
>-|-|16|TRBJ1-2|TRBV4-2
TGTGCCAGCAGCCAAGCGGTGAGGGATTTGGACTATGGCTACACCTTC
CASSQAVRDLDYGYTF
>-|-|14|TRBJ1-1|TRBV4-1
TGCGCCAGCAGCCAAGATAGCAGGGTAACTGAAGCTTTCTTT
CASSQDSRVTEAFF
>-|-|12|TRBJ1-6|TRBV28
TGTGCCAGCAGCCCCCTCGGTTCACCCCTCCACTTT
CASSPLGSPLHF
>-|-|19|TRBJ2-2|TRBV9
TGTGCCAGCAGCGTAGGCCCCGGGGATATTGGCCCTAACACCGGGGAGCTGTTTTTT
CASSVGPGDIGPNTGELFF
>-|TRBD1|15|TRBJ2-5|TRBV5-1
TGCGCCAGCAGCCCAGGACAGGGGGCTAAAGAGACCCAGTACTTC
CASSPGQGAKETQYF
>-|TRBD2|15|TRBJ2-7|TRBV5-4
TGTGCCAGCAGCTTGTTCGCGGGAGGGCCGGACGAGCAGTACTTC
CASSLFAGGPDEQYF
>-|-|13|TRBJ2-7|TRBV11-2
TGTGCCAGCAGCTTATTCCGGGGTGGCGAGCAGTACTTC
CASSLFRGGEQYF
>-|-|16|TRBJ1-6|TRBV15
TGTGCCACCAGCAGAGAATCTCAGGGTTTGGGTTCACCCCTCCACTTT
CATSRESQGLGSPLHF
>once|TRBD1|15|TRBJ1-4|TRBV28
TGTGCCAGCAGCCCCGGGACAGGGGACGTTGAAAAACTGTTTTTT
CASSPGTGDVEKLFF
>-|-|13|TRBJ1-1|TRBV5-5
TGTGCCAGCAGCCTTACAACGGGCACTGAAGCTTTCTTT
CASSLTTGTEAFF
>few|-|12|TRBJ1-3|TRBV11-2
TGTGCCAGCAGCTTAGGAGGGGGCACCATATATTTT
CASSLGGGTIYF
>-|-|13|TRBJ1-1|TRBV7-2
TGTGCCAGCAGCTCCGGACAGAACACTGAAGCTTTCTTT
CASSSGQNTEAFF
>-|TRBD1|15|TRBJ2-7|TRBV2
TGTGCCAGCCCGCCCGGACAGGGCCGCCCCTACGAGCAGTACTTC
CASPPGQGRPYEQYF
>-|-|14|TRBJ1-1|TRBV11-2
TGTGCCAGCAGCTTAGTCAGAAGGAACACTGAAGCTTTCTTT
CASSLVRRNTEAFF
>-|TRBD1|13|TRBJ1-5|TRBV3-1/TRBV3-2
TGTGCCACTGGACAGGGAGACAATCAGCCCCAGCATTTT
CATGQGDNQPQHF
>-|-|15|TRBJ1-5|TRBV10-2
TGCGCCAGCCGACCAGCCCGGGAGATTAGTCAGCCCCAGCATTTT
CASRPAREISQPQHF
>-|-|16|TRBJ1-5|TRBV6-5
TGTGCCAGCAGTTACTCAGGAGCTGCCGGGGATCAGCCCCAGCATTTT
CASSYSGAAGDQPQHF
>-|TRBD1|14|TRBJ2-7|TRBV6-5
TGTGCCATCTTAGGGACAGGGGGACACTACGAGCAGTACTTC
CAILGTGGHYEQYF
>once|TRBD1|14|TRBJ2-1|TRBV5-1
TGCGCCAGCAGCCTGTGGACAGGGAGTAATGAGCAGTTCTTC
CASSLWTGSNEQFF
>-|-|15|TRBJ2-2|TRBV27
TGTGCCAGCAGGAGCGAGGGACTTCTCACCGGGGAGCTGTTTTTT
CASRSEGLLTGELFF
>-|TRBD2|15|TRBJ2-2|TRBV5-1
TGCGCCAGCAGCTTGGTTCCTGCGGGAGACGGGGAGCTGTTTTTT
CASSLVPAGDGELFF
>-|-|15|TRBJ1-3|TRBV7-9
TGTGCCAGCAGCATCCAACTAGGGTCGGGAAACACCATATATTTT
CASSIQLGSGNTIYF
>-|TRBD2|16|TRBJ2-3|TRBV5-1
TGCGCCAGCAGCCGGGGAGCGGGAGTTTCCACAGATACGCAGTATTTT
CASSRGAGVSTDTQYF
>-|TRBD2|15|TRBJ2-1|TRBV13
TGTGCCAGCAGCTTAGGGAGCGGGAGGGACAATGAGCAGTTCTTC
CASSLGSGRDNEQFF
>-|-|15|TRBJ2-1|TRBV7-9
TGTGCCAGCAGCTTAATCTGGGGCGAGGACAATGAGCAGTTCTTC
CASSLIWGEDNEQFF
>-|TRBD1|14|TRBJ2-7|TRBV13
TGTGCCAGCAGCTTAGAAGGGACAGCATACGAGCAGTACTTC
CASSLEGTAYEQYF
>-|-|11|TRBJ2-7|TRBV20-1
TGCAGTACCCTACAGGGAATCGAGCAGTACTTC
CSTLQGIEQYF
>-|TRBD1|15|TRBJ1-6|TRBV28
TGTGCCAGCAGTTTATCGGGACAGTACAATTCACCCCTCCACTTT
CASSLSGQYNSPLHF
>-|TRBD2|16|TRBJ2-7|TRBV10-3
TGTGCCATCAGTGAGACCCCCGGGACTAGATCCTACGAGCAGTACTTC
CAISETPGTRSYEQYF
>-|TRBD2|13|TRBJ2-2|TRBV19
TGTGCCAGTCGGCGGGAGGTCACCGGGGAGCTGTTTTTT
CASRREVTGELFF
>-|TRBD2|17|TRBJ2-1|TRBV7-2
TGTGCCAGCAGCTTAGGTGGAGTAGCGGGAGGATACAATGAGCAGTTCTTC
CASSLGGVAGGYNEQFF
>-|-|15|TRBJ1-5|TRBV28
TGTGCCAGCAGGGGGGAGGGGTGGGGCAATCAGCCCCAGCATTTT
CASRGEGWGNQPQHF
>-|TRBD1|15|TRBJ1-1|TRBV5-5
TGTGCCAGCAGCTTGGGACAGGGGACTTACACTGAAGCTTTCTTT
CASSLGQGTYTEAFF
>-|TRBD2|16|TRBJ2-3|TRBV5-1
TGCGCCAGCAGCTTGTCGGGGCTAGCGGGCGTAGATACGCAGTATTTT
CASSLSGLAGVDTQYF
>-|TRBD2|15|TRBJ2-7|TRBV7-9
TGTGCCAGCAGCTTAGGGGGACTAGCGGGAGAAGAGCAGTACTTC
CASSLGGLAGEEQYF
>-|-|13|TRBJ2-7|TRBV28
TGTGCCAGCAGACCCGGGACACAATACGAGCAGTACTTC
CASRPGTQYEQYF